The clone carrying this TCR beta chain was counted between two and nine times. The sample belongs to a study of blood T cell repertoires in COVID-19. Across the whole study: Italy, Spain and the United States were the sources of the convalescent and acute COVID-19 samples.

This CDR3 contains 15 residues. Germline CDR1 and CDR2: MNHEY and SMNVEV (reference sequence). The V gene end was trimmed by 5 bases and the J gene end by 3 bases; junction bases not matched to a gene: 6. Data came from immunoSEQ multiplex PCR; TCRdb stores just in-frame clones and leaves some out. The sample contains around 200,000 clones, 89% of which appear only once. The sequencing input was PBMCs or T cells enriched from blood (not recorded which). This chain connects TRBV27 to TRBJ2-7; 11 bases map to TRBD2. The clonotype originates from a woman aged 18-29 years who had recovered from COVID-19. CDR3: CASSSLGTSGYEQYF. Written as DNA, the CDR3 is TGTGCCAGCAGTAGCCTCGGGACTAGCGGCTACGAGCAGTACTTC.